The rows below give T cell receptor beta chains drawn from one sample of a study of vaccination effects on CD4 cells after COVID-19. Using immunoSEQ multiplex PCR, the repertoire was profiled, and TCRdb retains in-frame clones only, with some absent. The table lists approximately 54,000 clones, around 80% of them singletons. What these receptors recognize is not known. The sequencing used CD4+ T cells from PBMCs cultured with HCoV-229E spike peptides, collected before COVID-19 vaccination. These receptors were collected from a human donor who received a COVID-19 vaccine. CDR3s include the opening cysteine and the closing phenylalanine or tryptophan. Fields, in order: V gene, D gene, clone size, J gene, CDR3 DNA, CDR3 protein. The D gene is left open where the match is weak. The size of a clone is reported for some rows only, either as once, few or many, or as a class for expanded clones.

TRBV15	NA	NA	TRBJ1-1	TGTGCCACCAGCAGATCGGTGGGCCAGAACACTGAAGCTTTCTTT	CATSRSVGQNTEAFF
TRBV5-4	NA	NA	TRBJ2-3	TGTGCCAGCAGCTTTATAGCGGTTACAGATACGCAGTATTTT	CASSFIAVTDTQYF
TRBV4-3	NA	NA	TRBJ2-1	TGCGCCAGCAGCCAAGAACTACAGGCTGGAGCGTATGAGCAGTTCTTC	CASSQELQAGAYEQFF
TRBV7-2	NA	once	TRBJ2-1	TGTGCCAGCGCTACCGGGCCGTACAATGAGCAGTTCTTC	CASATGPYNEQFF
TRBV5-4	NA	NA	TRBJ1-2	TGTGCCAGCAGCTCTCAGGGGAATGGCTACACCTTC	CASSSQGNGYTF
TRBV7-9	TRBD1	NA	TRBJ1-6	TGTGCCAGCAGCAAACAGGGGTCCTATAATTCACCCCTCCACTTT	CASSKQGSYNSPLHF
TRBV9	NA	few	TRBJ1-3	TGTGCCAGCAGCGTAGGGGTGCAAGGAAACACCATATATTTT	CASSVGVQGNTIYF
TRBV6-5	NA	NA	TRBJ1-5	TGTGCCAGCAGTCTTACACCTTATAGCAATCAGCCCCAGCATTTT	CASSLTPYSNQPQHF
TRBV5-8	NA	NA	TRBJ2-3	TGTGCCGCGATTGGGGGTACGCAGTATTTT	CAAIGGTQYF
TRBV30	TRBD1	NA	TRBJ1-1	TGTGCCTGGAGGACAGGGGGCGTAGGCACTGAAGCTTTCTTT	CAWRTGGVGTEAFF
TRBV19	NA	NA	TRBJ1-6	TGTGCTAGTTCACGATATAATTCACCCCTCCACTTT	CASSRYNSPLHF
TRBV18	TRBD2	NA	TRBJ2-3	TGTGCCAGCTCACCGACAGCGGGGGGGCACACAGATACGCAGTATTTT	CASSPTAGGHTDTQYF
TRBV12-3/TRBV12-4	TRBD1	few	TRBJ1-5	TGTGCCAGCAGACGACAGGGAGGGCAGCCCCAGCATTTT	CASRRQGGQPQHF
TRBV14	NA	few	TRBJ1-2	TGTGCCAGCAGCCAAGTAGGGGTAAACTATGGCTACACCTTC	CASSQVGVNYGYTF
TRBV6-5	NA	NA	TRBJ2-3	TGTGCCAGCAGTTCCGCCGGGGTCCGGGGAGATACGCAGTATTTT	CASSSAGVRGDTQYF
TRBV9	NA	NA	TRBJ2-1	TGTGCCAGCAGCGTCCGGCAGGGAGGAAATGAGCAGTTCTTC	CASSVRQGGNEQFF
TRBV18	NA	NA	TRBJ2-1	TGTGCCAGCTCACCACCTACCTCCTACAATGAGCAGTTCTTC	CASSPPTSYNEQFF
TRBV7-9	TRBD1	NA	TRBJ1-5	TGTGCCAGCAGCTCGACAGGGAAGCCCCAGCATTTT	CASSSTGKPQHF
TRBV5-1	NA	NA	TRBJ1-3	TGCGCCAGCAGCGTCACAGTGGGCTCTGGAAACACCATATATTTT	CASSVTVGSGNTIYF
TRBV2	TRBD1	NA	TRBJ1-5	TGTGCCAGCAGAAGAACAGGGGGCAAAAGCAATCAGCCCCAGCATTTT	CASRRTGGKSNQPQHF
TRBV6-5	TRBD1	NA	TRBJ2-6	TGTGCCAGTGGGACAGGGGGCGCTGGGGCCAACGTCCTGACTTTC	CASGTGGAGANVLTF
TRBV9	NA	NA	TRBJ1-1	TGTGCCAGCAGCGCCGGGGGGCCTGAAGCTTTCTTT	CASSAGGPEAFF
TRBV6-5	NA	once	TRBJ1-3	TGTGCCACTTCGCAGGGTCTTGGAAACACCATATATTTT	CATSQGLGNTIYF
TRBV23-1	TRBD1	NA	TRBJ1-4	TGCGCCAGCAGTTTACAACCGGGACAGGGGATAACTAATGAAAAACTGTTTTTT	CASSLQPGQGITNEKLFF
TRBV24-1	NA	once	TRBJ2-5	TGTGCCACCAGTGATCCCCGCGTAGGGCAAGAGACCCAGTACTTC	CATSDPRVGQETQYF
TRBV7-3	TRBD2	NA	TRBJ2-2	TGTGCCAGCAGCTTAAGGGCTAGCGGCGCGAACACCGGGGAGCTGTTTTTT	CASSLRASGANTGELFF
TRBV27	TRBD1	NA	TRBJ1-2	TGTGCCAGCAGCCGGGACAGGGCCTATGGCTACACCTTC	CASSRDRAYGYTF
TRBV19	TRBD1	NA	TRBJ2-2	TGTGCCAGTAGTTACAGGGTAGGGACAGTCCAGAACACCGGGGAGCTGTTTTTT	CASSYRVGTVQNTGELFF
TRBV10-3	NA	NA	TRBJ2-2	TGTGCCATCAGTGAGTCAGGCAACACCGGGGAGCTGTTTTTT	CAISESGNTGELFF
TRBV10-1	TRBD1	few	TRBJ2-2	TGCGCCAGCAGTCCCGGGACAGCCAACACCGGGGAGCTGTTTTTT	CASSPGTANTGELFF
TRBV11-2	NA	NA	TRBJ2-5	TGTGCCAGCAGCTCCGACAGGACTCGAGAAGAGACCCAGTACTTC	CASSSDRTREETQYF
TRBV3-1/TRBV3-2	NA	once	TRBJ1-5	TGTGCCAGCAGCCCTGGAGGGAGGGAGGATCAGCCCCAGCATTTT	CASSPGGREDQPQHF
TRBV7-8	TRBD2	NA	TRBJ2-1	TGTGCCAGCAGCCCCGGTTCCAATAGCGGGGGAAACAATGAGCAGTTCTTC	CASSPGSNSGGNNEQFF
TRBV6-5	NA	few	TRBJ1-2	TGTGCCAGCAGTCCCCGGGGCCGATATGGCTACACCTTC	CASSPRGRYGYTF
TRBV4-1	TRBD2	NA	TRBJ2-3	TGCGCCAGCACCCTAAAATTCCTCGGGACTAACGATACGCAGTATTTT	CASTLKFLGTNDTQYF
TRBV19	NA	NA	TRBJ2-3	TGTGCCAGTAGTATCCCGGGGATGGATACGCAGTATTTT	CASSIPGMDTQYF
TRBV18	NA	NA	TRBJ1-5	TGTGCCAGCTCCCTCGGACGGGGCAATCAGCCCCAGCATTTT	CASSLGRGNQPQHF
TRBV7-2	NA	NA	TRBJ2-2	TGTGCCAGCAGCTTCGGAGGGACCAGCGGGGAGCTGTTTTTT	CASSFGGTSGELFF
TRBV5-1	NA	NA	TRBJ1-1	TGCGCCAGCAGCCCCGGCGCTGCGAACACTGAAGCTTTCTTT	CASSPGAANTEAFF
TRBV7-2	NA	many	TRBJ1-6	TGTGCCAGCAGCTTAGATGTGGGGTATTCACCCCTCCACTTT	CASSLDVGYSPLHF
TRBV24-1	NA	NA	TRBJ2-5	TGTGCCACCAGTGCCTGGGACACGCGGCAAGAGACCCAGTACTTC	CATSAWDTRQETQYF
TRBV24-1	NA	NA	TRBJ2-1	TGTGCCACCCGGTCCGGGGCGGGGATGGGCAATGAGCAGTTCTTC	CATRSGAGMGNEQFF
TRBV19	TRBD1	NA	TRBJ2-6	TGTGCCAGTAGTCCGGGGACAGGTGTAACTGGGGCCAACGTCCTGACTTTC	CASSPGTGVTGANVLTF
TRBV4-3	NA	few	TRBJ1-1	TGCGCCAGCAGCCAAGATTACTTGCAGGAAGCTTTCTTT	CASSQDYLQEAFF
TRBV12-3/TRBV12-4	NA	NA	TRBJ1-2	TGTGCCAGCAGTCCACAGGTGACTTATGGCTACACCTTC	CASSPQVTYGYTF
TRBV7-2	NA	NA	TRBJ2-2	TGTGCCAGCAGCTTACTAGGCACCGGGGAGCTGTTTTTT	CASSLLGTGELFF
TRBV6-2/TRBV6-3	TRBD1	once	TRBJ1-2	TGTGCCAGCAGTTCAACAGGGGACTATGGCTACACCTTC	CASSSTGDYGYTF
TRBV5-6	NA	NA	TRBJ2-1	TGTGCCAGCAGCTTTAGTTTACAGGAGTACAATGAGCAGTTCTTC	CASSFSLQEYNEQFF
TRBV7-3	NA	NA	TRBJ2-2	TGTGCCAGCAGCTTATGGGGAGACCCGTCTATGGACGGGGAGCTGTTTTTT	CASSLWGDPSMDGELFF
TRBV6-1	NA	NA	TRBJ1-6	TGTGCCAGCAGTGCTCGAGGGTTGTCCTATAATTCACCCCTCCACTTT	CASSARGLSYNSPLHF
TRBV9	TRBD1	NA	TRBJ1-6	TGTGCCAGCAGCGTAGAGGGCGGACAGGGTATTTCCCTCCACTTT	CASSVEGGQGISLHF
TRBV28	NA	NA	TRBJ1-5	TGTGCCAGCAGCCAGGCCCCTGGGAGTCAGCCCCAGCATTTT	CASSQAPGSQPQHF
TRBV5-4	TRBD2	few	TRBJ2-1	TGTGCCAGCAGCTTGGCCGTTAGCGGGGGGACGGATGAGCAGTTCTTC	CASSLAVSGGTDEQFF
TRBV7-2	NA	NA	TRBJ2-5	TGTGCCAGCAGCAAACGGACTTACCAAGAGACCCAGTACTTC	CASSKRTYQETQYF